The T cell receptor (beta chain) described here comes from a study of blood T cell repertoires in COVID-19. Background on the study: Material from acute and convalescent COVID-19 was sourced from the United States, Italy and Spain. In each case, the material was cDNA or gDNA derived from T cells, B-cell-depleted T cells, or PBMCs.

This clone was seen once. Per the original data handling: The assay estimated nucleated cells by amplifying reference gene primers. Assay used: immunoSEQ multiplex PCR; TCRdb lists only in-frame clones, some missing. V, J and clone size derive from that table, while D and trimming were established from the DNA sequence. The sample lists 200,000 to 250,000 clones, around four fifths occurring once. The specimen sequenced was peripheral blood. The clonotype was recovered from a woman aged 60 to 75 with active or convalescent COVID-19.

The CDR3, as DNA: TGTGCCAGCAGTTTTCCTAGCGGGGGGTTGACCAAAAACATTCAGTACTTC. This sequence encodes CASSFPSGGLTKNIQYF. The J gene is TRBJ2-4, the V gene TRBV28; the match to TRBD2 covers 11 bases. CDR3 size: 17 residues. V lost 3 bases and J lost 2; bases outside the gene matches: 6. Germline CDR1 reads MDHEN; CDR2 reads SYDVKM.